The present TCR beta chain was sequenced within a study of T cell repertoires in cytomegalovirus infection. Study at large: Indications of both CMV infection and matching HLA type were provided by public TCR beta signatures.

Whole-study findings and limits: It was HLA-C-restricted CMV-specific TCR beta clonotypes that dominated the response ex vivo.

This clonotype came up a few times. Its matching antigen is unknown. In TCRdb, the reads were re-called with MiXCR into one record per CDR3 protein. This sample has hundreds of thousands of distinct CDR3 sequences; 25% to 40% occur once, and the top ten carry roughly 13%. Sample: PBMCs. The sequence derives from a human donor in good health (CMV status not recorded). Some clones in this sample may be carry-over from other donors' samples.

DNA of the CDR3: TGTGCCAGCAGTGGTGACCGACCACCCGCGGCCGAGCAGTACTTC. It specifies CASSGDRPPAAEQYF. The chain has TRBV2 and TRBJ2-7; D is uncertain. The CDR3 is 15 amino acids. Looked up from germline, CDR1 is SNHLY and CDR2 is FYNNEI. Deletions cut 4 bases from V and 6 bases from J, with 19 bases between.